This is a list of T cell receptor beta chains from one sample in a study of Ad26.COV2.S vaccination and SARS-CoV-2 variants. Method: immunoSEQ multiplex PCR; TCRdb's copy keeps in-frame clones and lacks some. The data contain roughly 300,000 clones, 70% to 90% of them singletons. This specimen consisted of peripheral blood, obtained in a trial of Ad26.COV2.S vaccine versus placebo. The receptors come from a person aged 18-60 years who received the Ad26.COV2.S COVID-19 vaccine or a placebo. CDR3s include the opening cysteine and the closing phenylalanine or tryptophan. Each record gives: clone size, V gene, CDR3 protein. For some rows the clone size is stated as once, few or many, or as a class when expanded; others skip it.

- TRBV18 CASSPLTLGGHGELFF
many TRBV2 CASSDLGPLTHEQFF
- TRBV7-9 CASSLYTNEQFF
- TRBV28 CASIFPGVGGNTIYF
- TRBV20-1 CSADRNYEQYF
- TRBV14 CASSQETWGEAFF
- TRBV6-1 CASSDPGAVGNYGYTF
once TRBV5-6 CASNQGARTNEKLFF
- TRBV30 CAWSRTGNEQFF
- TRBV4-1 CASSLTGVFSEKLFF
few TRBV11-2 CASSLGQGARETQYF
- TRBV6-5 CASSYSGETQYF
- TRBV7-9 CASSLDRADFNYGYTF
- TRBV5-1 CASSVRGAGTGELFF
- TRBV4-3 CASSPVRRSPLHF
- TRBV2 CASRPEGNRADTQYF
- TRBV7-9 CASSLPSGPQETQYF
- TRBV6-5 CASSARGDTDTQYF
- TRBV4-2 CASSQGTKDEQYF
- TRBV4-1 CASSQGTEYEQYF
- TRBV28 CASSSPTGAGYF
few TRBV11-2 CASSLEALGGGELFF
- TRBV19 CASQLGGPYNEQFF
- TRBV2 CASSAGTSGGKTQYF
once TRBV21-1 CASTSLREAKNIQYF
- TRBV30 CAWSRETSGRGAQADTQYF
- TRBV15 CATSSQPSGGWNEQFF
- TRBV24-1 CATSDLGSAGQETQYF
- TRBV14 CASSQGPGTGNIQYF
- TRBV2 CASSEPTLGAGTDTQYF
- TRBV2 CATLRDTYNEQFF
- TRBV9 CASSVEGSGGYEQYF
- TRBV28 CASSTAEGFSGNTIYF
- TRBV2 CASSSGTGFTGELFF
- TRBV3-1/TRBV3-2 CASSSNSYEQYF
- TRBV18 CASSLTGNTEAFF
- TRBV11-2 CASSLEGADGYTF
- TRBV7-9 CASSRDLLGWGGYTF
- TRBV6-5 CASSPTGDIYGYTF
- TRBV2 CASATIRGSETQYF
- TRBV14 CASSPGPWSEAFF
- TRBV19 CASSPGRSWGYGYTF
- TRBV27 CASSSYYEQYF
- TRBV7-4 CASSTAAGPYEQYF
- TRBV5-1 CASSASSGGDETQYF